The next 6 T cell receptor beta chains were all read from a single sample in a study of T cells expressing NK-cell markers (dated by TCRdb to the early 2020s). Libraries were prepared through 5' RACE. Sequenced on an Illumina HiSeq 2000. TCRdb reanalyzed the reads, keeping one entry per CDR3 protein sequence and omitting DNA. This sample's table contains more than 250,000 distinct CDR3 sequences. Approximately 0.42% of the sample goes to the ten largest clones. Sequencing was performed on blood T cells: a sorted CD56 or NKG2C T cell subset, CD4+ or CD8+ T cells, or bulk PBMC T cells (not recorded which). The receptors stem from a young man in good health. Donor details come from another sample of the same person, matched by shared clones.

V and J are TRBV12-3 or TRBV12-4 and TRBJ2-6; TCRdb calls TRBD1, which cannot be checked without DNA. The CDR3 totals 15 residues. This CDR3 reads CASRIGKDGANVLTF.

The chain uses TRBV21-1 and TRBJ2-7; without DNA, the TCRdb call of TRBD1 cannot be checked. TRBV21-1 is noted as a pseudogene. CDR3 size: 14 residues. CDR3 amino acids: CASTPGGLPYEQYF.

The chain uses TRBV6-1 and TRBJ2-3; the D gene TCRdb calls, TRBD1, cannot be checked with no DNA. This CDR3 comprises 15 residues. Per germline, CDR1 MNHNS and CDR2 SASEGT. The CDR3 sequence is CASSMGWDQTDTQYF.

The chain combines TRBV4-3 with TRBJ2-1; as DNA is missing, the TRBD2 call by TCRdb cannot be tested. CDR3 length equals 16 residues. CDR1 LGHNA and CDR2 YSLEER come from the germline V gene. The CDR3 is CASSQRLAGVVYEQFF.

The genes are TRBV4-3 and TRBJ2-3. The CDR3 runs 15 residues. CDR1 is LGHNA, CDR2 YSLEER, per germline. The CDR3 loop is CASSQEGGSTDTQYF.

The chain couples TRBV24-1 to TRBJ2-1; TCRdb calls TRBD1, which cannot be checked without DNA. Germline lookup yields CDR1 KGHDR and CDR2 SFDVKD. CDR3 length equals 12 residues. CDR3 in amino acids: CATSDIAGTYFF.